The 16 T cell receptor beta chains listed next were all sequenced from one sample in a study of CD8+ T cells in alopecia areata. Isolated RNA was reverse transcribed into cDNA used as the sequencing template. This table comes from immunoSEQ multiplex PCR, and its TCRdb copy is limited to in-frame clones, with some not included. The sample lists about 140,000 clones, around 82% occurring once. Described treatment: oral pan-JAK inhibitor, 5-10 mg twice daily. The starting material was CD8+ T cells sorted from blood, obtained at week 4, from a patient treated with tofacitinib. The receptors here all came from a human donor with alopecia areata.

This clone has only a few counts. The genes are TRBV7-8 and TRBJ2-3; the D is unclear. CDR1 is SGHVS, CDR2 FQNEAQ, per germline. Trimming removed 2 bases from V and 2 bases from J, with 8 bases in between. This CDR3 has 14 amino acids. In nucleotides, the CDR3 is TGTGCCAGCAGCTTACCGTCGCACACAGATACGCAGTATTTT. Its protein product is CASSLPSHTDTQYF.

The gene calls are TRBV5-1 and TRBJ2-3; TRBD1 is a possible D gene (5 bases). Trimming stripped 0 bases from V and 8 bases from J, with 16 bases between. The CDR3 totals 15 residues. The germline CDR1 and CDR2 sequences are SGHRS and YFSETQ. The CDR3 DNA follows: TGCGCCAGCAGCTTGGAAGGGGCCGGGTCCGGTACGCAGTATTTT. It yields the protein CASSLEGAGSGTQYF.

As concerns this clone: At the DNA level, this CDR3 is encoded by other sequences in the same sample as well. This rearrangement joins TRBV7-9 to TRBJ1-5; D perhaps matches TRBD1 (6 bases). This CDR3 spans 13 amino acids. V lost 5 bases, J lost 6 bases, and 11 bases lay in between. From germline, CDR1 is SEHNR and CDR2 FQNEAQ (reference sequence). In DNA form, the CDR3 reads TGTGCCAGCAGCCCGGGGGCGGGTCAGCCCCAGCATTTT. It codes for CASSPGAGQPQHF. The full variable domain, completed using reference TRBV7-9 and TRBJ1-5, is DTGVSQNPRHKITKRGQNVTFRCDPISEHNRLYWYRQTLGQGPEFLTYFQNEAQLEKSRLLSDRFSAERPKGSFSTLEIQRTEQGDSAMYLCASSPGAGQPQHFGDGTRLSIL.

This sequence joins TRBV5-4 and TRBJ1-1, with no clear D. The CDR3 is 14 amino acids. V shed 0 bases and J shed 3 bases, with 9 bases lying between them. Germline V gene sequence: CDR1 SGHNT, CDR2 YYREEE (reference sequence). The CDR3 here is CASSLEASYTEAFF. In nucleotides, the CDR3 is TGTGCCAGCAGCTTGGAGGCATCGTACACTGAAGCTTTCTTT. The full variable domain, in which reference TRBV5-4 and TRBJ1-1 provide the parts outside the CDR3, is ETGVTQSPTHLIKTRGQQVTLRCSSQSGHNTVSWYQQALGQGPQFIFQYYREEENGRGNFPPRFSGLQFPNYSSELNVNALELDDSALYLCASSLEASYTEAFFGQGTRLTVV.

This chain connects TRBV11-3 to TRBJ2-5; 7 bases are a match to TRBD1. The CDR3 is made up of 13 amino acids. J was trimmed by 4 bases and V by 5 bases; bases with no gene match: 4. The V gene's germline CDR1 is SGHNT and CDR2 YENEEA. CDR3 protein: CASSPGTVETQYF. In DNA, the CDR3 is TGTGCCAGCAGCCCCGGGACAGTAGAGACCCAGTACTTC.

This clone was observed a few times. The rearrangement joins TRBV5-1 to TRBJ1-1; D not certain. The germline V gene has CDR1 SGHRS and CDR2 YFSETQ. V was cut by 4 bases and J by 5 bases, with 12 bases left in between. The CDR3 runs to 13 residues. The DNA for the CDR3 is TGCGCCAGCAGCACGAGGGAAGCGACTGAAGCTTTCTTT. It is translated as CASSTREATEAFF.

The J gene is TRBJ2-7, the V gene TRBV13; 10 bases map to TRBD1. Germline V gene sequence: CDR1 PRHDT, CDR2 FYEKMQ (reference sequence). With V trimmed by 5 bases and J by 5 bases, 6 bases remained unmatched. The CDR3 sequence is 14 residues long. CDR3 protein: CASSARQGAHEQYF. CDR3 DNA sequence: TGTGCCAGCAGCGCTAGACAGGGGGCCCACGAGCAGTACTTC.

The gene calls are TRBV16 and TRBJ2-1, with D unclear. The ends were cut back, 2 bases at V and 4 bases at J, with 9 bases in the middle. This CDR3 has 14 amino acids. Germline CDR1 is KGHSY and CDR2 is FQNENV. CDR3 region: CASSQKVLYNEQFF. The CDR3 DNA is TGTGCCAGCAGCCAAAAGGTCCTGTACAATGAGCAGTTCTTC.

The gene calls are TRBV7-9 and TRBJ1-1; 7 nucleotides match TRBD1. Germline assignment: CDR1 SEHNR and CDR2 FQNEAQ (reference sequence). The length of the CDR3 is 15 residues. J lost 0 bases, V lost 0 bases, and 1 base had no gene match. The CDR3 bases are TGTGCCAGCAGCTTAGCACAGGGGCTGAACACTGAAGCTTTCTTT. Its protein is CASSLAQGLNTEAFF.

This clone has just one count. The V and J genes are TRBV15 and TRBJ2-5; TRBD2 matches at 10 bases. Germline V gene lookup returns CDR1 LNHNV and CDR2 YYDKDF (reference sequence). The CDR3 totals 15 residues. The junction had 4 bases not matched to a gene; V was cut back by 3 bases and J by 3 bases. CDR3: CATSRERGGEETQYF. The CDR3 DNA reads TGTGCCACCAGCAGGGAGCGGGGGGGTGAAGAGACCCAGTACTTC.

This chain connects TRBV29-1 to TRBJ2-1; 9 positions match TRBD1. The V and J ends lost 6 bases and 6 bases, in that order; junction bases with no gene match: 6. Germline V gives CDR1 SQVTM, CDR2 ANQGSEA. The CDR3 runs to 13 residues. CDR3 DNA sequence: TGCAGCGTAGGACAGGGGTCGGGCAATGAGCAGTTCTTC. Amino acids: CSVGQGSGNEQFF.

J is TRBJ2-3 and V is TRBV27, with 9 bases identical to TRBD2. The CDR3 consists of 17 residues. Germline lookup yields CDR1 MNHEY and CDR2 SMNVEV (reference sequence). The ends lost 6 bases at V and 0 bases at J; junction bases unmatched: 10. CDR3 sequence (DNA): TGTGCCAGCAGCGTGGGGACTAGCAGTTATAGCACAGATACGCAGTATTTT. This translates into CASSVGTSSYSTDTQYF.

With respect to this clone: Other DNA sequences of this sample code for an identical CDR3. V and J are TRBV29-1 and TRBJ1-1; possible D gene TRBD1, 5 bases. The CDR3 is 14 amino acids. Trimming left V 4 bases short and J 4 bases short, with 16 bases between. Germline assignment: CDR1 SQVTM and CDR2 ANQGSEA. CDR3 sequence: CSVGVQGGITEAFF. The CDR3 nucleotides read TGCAGCGTTGGGGTGCAGGGTGGGATCACTGAAGCTTTCTTT.

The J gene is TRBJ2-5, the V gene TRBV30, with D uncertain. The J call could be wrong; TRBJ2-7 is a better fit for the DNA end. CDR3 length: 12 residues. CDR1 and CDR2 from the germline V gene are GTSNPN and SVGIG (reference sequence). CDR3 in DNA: TGTGCCTGGAGTGTATTTTCCTACGAGCAGTACTTC. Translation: CAWSVFSYEQYF.

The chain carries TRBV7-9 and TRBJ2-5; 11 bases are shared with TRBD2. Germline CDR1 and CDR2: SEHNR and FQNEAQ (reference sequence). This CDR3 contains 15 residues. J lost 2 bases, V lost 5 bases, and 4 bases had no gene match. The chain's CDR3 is CASSRGLAAQETQYF. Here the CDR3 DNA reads TGTGCCAGCAGCAGGGGACTAGCGGCACAAGAGACCCAGTACTTC.

CDR3 DNA: TGTGCCAGCAGTTACTTTCCGCCATTGAACACTGAAGCTTTCTTT. As protein: CASSYFPPLNTEAFF. The rearrangement joins TRBV6-5 to TRBJ1-1; the D is unclear. The germline V gene encodes CDR1 MNHEY and CDR2 SVGAGI. With 1 base removed from V and 0 bases from J, the gap between germline ends came to 9 bases. CDR3 size: 15 residues.